This T cell receptor (beta chain) is from a study of T-cell reconstitution after alpha-beta-depleted transplantation in children. Only a few counts were recorded for this clonotype. Preparing the TCRbeta library involved the use of unique molecular identifiers. TCRdb re-analysed the PCR reads in MiXCR, keeping a single row per CDR3 protein. The sample includes about 340,000 distinct CDR3 sequences, 10% of them seen just once. The CDR3 has 16 amino acids. The germline gives CDR1 SGHRS, CDR2 YFSETQ. V lost 4 bases, J lost 2 bases, and 18 bases lay in between. The chain carries TRBV5-1 and TRBJ2-5; possible D gene TRBD2, 5 bases. This specimen was PBMCs from the stem cell graft donor, taken from the stem cell graft. This sequence originates from a human donor who donated a stem cell graft to a child with acute lymphoblastic leukemia. Here the CDR3 DNA reads TGCGCCAGCAGCCCGGGATCGGAACCGTCACAAGAGACCCAGTACTTC. It translates to CASSPGSEPSQETQYF.